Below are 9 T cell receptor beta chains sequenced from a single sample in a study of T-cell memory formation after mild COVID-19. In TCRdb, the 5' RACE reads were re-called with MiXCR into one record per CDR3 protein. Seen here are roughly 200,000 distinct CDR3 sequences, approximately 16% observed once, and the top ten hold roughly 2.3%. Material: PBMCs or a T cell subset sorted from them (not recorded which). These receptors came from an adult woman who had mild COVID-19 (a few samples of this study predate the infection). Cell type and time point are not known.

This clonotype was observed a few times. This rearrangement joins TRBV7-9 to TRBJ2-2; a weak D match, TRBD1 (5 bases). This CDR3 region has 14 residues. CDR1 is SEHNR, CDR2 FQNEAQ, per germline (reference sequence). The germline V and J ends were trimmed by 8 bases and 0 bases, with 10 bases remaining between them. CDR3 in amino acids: CASGRTTNTGELFF. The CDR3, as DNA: TGTGCCAGCGGCCGGACAACGAACACCGGGGAGCTGTTTTTT.

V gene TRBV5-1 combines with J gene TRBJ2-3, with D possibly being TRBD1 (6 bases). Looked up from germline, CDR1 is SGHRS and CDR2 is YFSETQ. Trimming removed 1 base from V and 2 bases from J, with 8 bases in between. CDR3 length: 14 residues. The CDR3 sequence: CASSLMGATDTQYF. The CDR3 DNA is TGCGCCAGCAGCTTGATGGGGGCCACAGATACGCAGTATTTT.

The CDR3 loop reads CATSRGAPTGNKNTEAFF. Written as DNA, the CDR3 is TGTGCCACCAGCAGAGGCGCCCCGACAGGGAACAAGAACACTGAAGCTTTCTTT. The V call is TRBV15, the J call TRBJ1-1; 7 bases map to TRBD1. CDR1 and CDR2 from the germline V gene are LNHNV and YYDKDF (reference sequence). Trimming took 1 base from V and 1 from J; bases not matched to a gene: 12. This CDR3 is 18 amino acids long.

DNA for the CDR3: TGTGCCAGCTGCCCCATGAACACCGGGGAGCTGTTTTTT. This gives the protein CASCPMNTGELFF. This rearrangement joins TRBV5-4 to TRBJ2-2; D not certain. Germline V gene data show CDR1 as SGHNT and CDR2 as YYREEE (reference sequence). CDR3 size: 13 residues. V dropped 7 bases and J dropped 1 base, with 8 bases sitting between them.

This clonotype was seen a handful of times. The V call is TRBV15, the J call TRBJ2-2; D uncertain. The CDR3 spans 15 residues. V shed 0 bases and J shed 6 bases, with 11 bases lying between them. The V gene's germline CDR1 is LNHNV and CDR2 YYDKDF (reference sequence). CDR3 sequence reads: CATSRDLLVPGELFF. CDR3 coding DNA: TGTGCCACCAGCAGAGATCTACTGGTACCCGGGGAGCTGTTTTTT. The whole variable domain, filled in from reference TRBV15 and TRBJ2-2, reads DAMVIQNPRYQVTQFGKPVTLSCSQTLNHNVMYWYQQKSSQAPKLLFHYYDKDFNNEADTPDNFQSRRPNTSFCFLDIRSPGLGDTAMYLCATSRDLLVPGELFFGEGSRLTVL.

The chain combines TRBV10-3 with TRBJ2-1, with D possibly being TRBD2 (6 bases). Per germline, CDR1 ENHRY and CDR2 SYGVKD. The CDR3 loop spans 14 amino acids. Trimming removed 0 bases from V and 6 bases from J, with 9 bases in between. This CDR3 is CAISESGLTNEQFF. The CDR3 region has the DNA TGTGCCATCAGTGAGTCGGGACTGACCAATGAGCAGTTCTTC.

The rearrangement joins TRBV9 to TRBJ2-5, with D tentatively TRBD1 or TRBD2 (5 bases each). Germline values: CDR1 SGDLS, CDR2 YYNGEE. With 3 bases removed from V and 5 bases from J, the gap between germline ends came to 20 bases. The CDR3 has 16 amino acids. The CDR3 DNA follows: TGTGCCAGCAGCGCCGGGACGGCCGTCCCTGGGGAGACCCAGTACTTC. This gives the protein CASSAGTAVPGETQYF.

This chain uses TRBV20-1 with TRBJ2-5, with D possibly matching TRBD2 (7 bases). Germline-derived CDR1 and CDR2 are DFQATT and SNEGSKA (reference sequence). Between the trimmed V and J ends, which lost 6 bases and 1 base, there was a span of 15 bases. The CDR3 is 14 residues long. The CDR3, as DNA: TGCAGTGCGGGGGCTAGCGGATTCCAAGAGACCCAGTACTTC. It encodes CSAGASGFQETQYF.

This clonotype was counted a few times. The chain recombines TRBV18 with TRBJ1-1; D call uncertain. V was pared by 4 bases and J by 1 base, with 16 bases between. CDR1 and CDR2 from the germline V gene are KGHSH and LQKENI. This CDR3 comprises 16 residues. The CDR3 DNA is TGTGCCAGCTCACAACCAGGAGCACCGTGGAACACTGAAGCTTTCTTT. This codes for CASSQPGAPWNTEAFF.